These T cell receptor beta chains were read from a single sample in a study of blood T cell repertoires in COVID-19. Assay: immunoSEQ multiplex PCR; the TCRdb copy retains only in-frame clones and omits some. The sample carries about 45,000 clones, over 70% recorded once. Sequencing was carried out using peripheral blood. The receptors derive from a human donor in a cohort sampled during active COVID-19. CDR3s leave out the opening cysteine and the closing phenylalanine or tryptophan. The order of the fields is CDR3 length, V gene, J gene, CDR3 protein.

len: 13; v_gene: TRBV5-1; j_gene: TRBJ2-7; CDR3aa: ASSSTGVFSYEQY
len: 12; v_gene: TRBV6-4; j_gene: TRBJ2-7; CDR3aa: ASSEGQGASWQY
len: 13; v_gene: TRBV4-1; j_gene: TRBJ2-7; CDR3aa: ASSQVQGLPYEQY
len: 16; v_gene: TRBV14; j_gene: TRBJ2-5; CDR3aa: ASSPLNTFGGFQETQY
len: 15; v_gene: TRBV9; j_gene: TRBJ1-4; CDR3aa: ASSVGGRVGRGEKLF
len: 12; v_gene: TRBV7-3; j_gene: TRBJ2-7; CDR3aa: ASSEHRNSYEQY
len: 12; v_gene: TRBV7-2; j_gene: TRBJ2-2; CDR3aa: ASSLRDRAGELF
len: 11; v_gene: TRBV29-1; j_gene: TRBJ1-1; CDR3aa: SVAGQQNTEAF
len: 13; v_gene: TRBV5-6; j_gene: TRBJ2-7; CDR3aa: ASSSRDRSSYEQY
len: 11; v_gene: TRBV12-3/TRBV12-4; j_gene: TRBJ2-5; CDR3aa: ASSLSGGETQY
len: 13; v_gene: TRBV7-2; j_gene: TRBJ1-5; CDR3aa: ASSSGGGRYQPQH
len: 14; v_gene: TRBV7-2; j_gene: TRBJ2-7; CDR3aa: ASSLGGGRGRYEQY
len: 13; v_gene: TRBV4-2; j_gene: TRBJ1-1; CDR3aa: ASSQVQGADTEAF
len: 13; v_gene: TRBV4-3; j_gene: TRBJ2-1; CDR3aa: ASSHGAGAQNEQF
len: 14; v_gene: TRBV6-5; j_gene: TRBJ2-1; CDR3aa: ASSYSVLADYNEQF
len: 12; v_gene: TRBV2; j_gene: TRBJ2-1; CDR3aa: ASTSGPGRGEQF
len: 13; v_gene: TRBV7-9; j_gene: TRBJ1-3; CDR3aa: ASSTGTGVGNTIY
len: 10; v_gene: TRBV11-3; j_gene: TRBJ1-1; CDR3aa: ASSLGGGEAF
len: 12; v_gene: TRBV7-9; j_gene: TRBJ2-1; CDR3aa: ASSPGLADNEQF
len: 10; v_gene: TRBV19; j_gene: TRBJ2-3; CDR3aa: ASSKTRNTQY
len: 12; v_gene: TRBV11-2; j_gene: TRBJ2-7; CDR3aa: ASSPGLAGVGQY
len: 15; v_gene: TRBV12-5; j_gene: TRBJ2-1; CDR3aa: ASGIRLIAGAANEQF
len: 13; v_gene: TRBV19; j_gene: TRBJ2-3; CDR3aa: ASSRVSGITDTQY
len: 16; v_gene: TRBV7-9; j_gene: TRBJ2-4; CDR3aa: ASSPRAEGDLAKNIQY
len: 13; v_gene: TRBV11-1; j_gene: TRBJ2-7; CDR3aa: ASSSSRDSPYEQY
len: 14; v_gene: TRBV28; j_gene: TRBJ2-5; CDR3aa: ASSTGLAGAVETQY
len: 9; v_gene: TRBV30; j_gene: TRBJ1-5; CDR3aa: AWSGSGPQH
len: 10; v_gene: TRBV5-1; j_gene: TRBJ2-7; CDR3aa: ASSSGAGEQY
len: 15; v_gene: TRBV19; j_gene: TRBJ1-5; CDR3aa: ASSTRTGGPENQPQH
len: 15; v_gene: TRBV4-1; j_gene: TRBJ1-3; CDR3aa: ASSQDPRGAAGNTIY
len: 11; v_gene: TRBV12-3/TRBV12-4; j_gene: TRBJ2-4; CDR3aa: ASSLGTGDLQY
len: 19; v_gene: TRBV4-2; j_gene: TRBJ2-5; CDR3aa: ASSQDRPPVWEGETGETQY
len: 13; v_gene: TRBV19; j_gene: TRBJ1-5; CDR3aa: ASTPGGAGQQPQH
len: 12; v_gene: TRBV7-8; j_gene: TRBJ2-2; CDR3aa: ASSVAGGTGELF
len: 14; v_gene: TRBV10-3; j_gene: TRBJ2-1; CDR3aa: AISESVGTGSNEQF
len: 13; v_gene: TRBV5-1; j_gene: TRBJ1-4; CDR3aa: ASSLAGQGDEKLF
len: 13; v_gene: TRBV2; j_gene: TRBJ1-6; CDR3aa: ASIRDGGENSPLH
len: 10; v_gene: TRBV19; j_gene: TRBJ2-3; CDR3aa: ASNRGSDTQY
len: 12; v_gene: TRBV6-5; j_gene: TRBJ1-2; CDR3aa: ASSYGGANYGYT